This TCR beta chain appears in the sequencing data of a study of Ad26.COV2.S vaccination and SARS-CoV-2 variants. Broader study findings: Spike-specific responses of CD8+ and CD4+ T cells were reported to display substantial breadth after vaccination.

Method: immunoSEQ multiplex PCR; TCRdb's copy keeps in-frame clones and lacks some. The sample records about 350,000 clones, approximately 81% being singletons. J lost 6 bases, V lost 5 bases, and 16 bases had no gene match. The CDR3 totals 18 residues. The germline CDR1 and CDR2 sequences are SEHNR and FQNEAQ (reference sequence). Documented treatment: about 20 received Ad26.COV2.S at low or high dose, single or two shots; several received placebo; per-sample allocation not given. Specimen acquisition occurred on day 63 following the initial vaccine or placebo injection. Expressing Wuhan-strain SARS-CoV-2 spike, an Ad26 vector served as the vaccine. This clone was seen more than once but under ten times. The antigen is not known.

The specimen was peripheral blood, collected in a trial of Ad26.COV2.S vaccine versus placebo. This chain joins TRBV7-9 and TRBJ2-1; 10 nucleotides agree with TRBD2. This TCR came from a person between 18 and 65 years old who received the Ad26.COV2.S COVID-19 vaccine or a placebo. The CDR3 reads CASSLRPKLAGPSNEQFF. In DNA form, the CDR3 reads TGTGCCAGCAGCCTCCGACCTAAACTAGCGGGACCCTCCAATGAGCAGTTCTTC. Complete variable domain (other parts from reference TRBV7-9 and TRBJ2-1): DTGVSQNPRHKITKRGQNVTFRCDPISEHNRLYWYRQTLGQGPEFLTYFQNEAQLEKSRLLSDRFSAERPKGSFSTLEIQRTEQGDSAMYLCASSLRPKLAGPSNEQFFGPGTRLTVL.